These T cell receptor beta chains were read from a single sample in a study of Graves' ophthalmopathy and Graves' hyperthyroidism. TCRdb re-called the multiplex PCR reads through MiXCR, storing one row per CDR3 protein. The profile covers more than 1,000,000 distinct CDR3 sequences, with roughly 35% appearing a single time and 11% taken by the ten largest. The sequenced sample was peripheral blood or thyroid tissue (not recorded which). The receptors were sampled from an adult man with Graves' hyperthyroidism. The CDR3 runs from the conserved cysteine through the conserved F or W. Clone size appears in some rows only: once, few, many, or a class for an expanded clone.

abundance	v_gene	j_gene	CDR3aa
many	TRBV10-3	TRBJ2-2	CAISDGGLAANTGELFF
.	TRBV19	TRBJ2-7	CASSKEDIAEGCEQYF
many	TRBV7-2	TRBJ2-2	CASSLLFGHLNTGELFF
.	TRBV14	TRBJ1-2	CASSQGQGANGYTF
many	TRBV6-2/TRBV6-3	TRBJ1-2	CASITRGRNYGYTF
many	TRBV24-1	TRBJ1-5	CATSDAGTGHNQPQHF
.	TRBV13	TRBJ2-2	CASSGGVNTGELFF
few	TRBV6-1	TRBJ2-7	CASSEATSGGPYEQYF
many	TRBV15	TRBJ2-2	CATSRDSGTTGELFF
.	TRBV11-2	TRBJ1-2	CDGADYGYTF
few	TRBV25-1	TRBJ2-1	CASSEFPPPGLAGVRQFF
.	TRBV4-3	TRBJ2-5	CASSQARRGGGEETQYF
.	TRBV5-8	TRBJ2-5	CVSSFWTGPQETQYF
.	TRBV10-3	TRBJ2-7	CAISDSGSGSSYEQYF
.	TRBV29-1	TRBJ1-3	CSGTPGGTKNSGNTIYF
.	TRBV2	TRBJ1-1	CASNLIPPNTEAFF
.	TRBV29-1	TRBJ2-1	CSVDRVSSYNEQFF
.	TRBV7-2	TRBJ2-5	CASSLGRQGAEETQYF
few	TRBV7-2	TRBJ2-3	CASSSRGPGVDTQYF
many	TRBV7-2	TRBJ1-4	CASSLEHGGGEKLFF